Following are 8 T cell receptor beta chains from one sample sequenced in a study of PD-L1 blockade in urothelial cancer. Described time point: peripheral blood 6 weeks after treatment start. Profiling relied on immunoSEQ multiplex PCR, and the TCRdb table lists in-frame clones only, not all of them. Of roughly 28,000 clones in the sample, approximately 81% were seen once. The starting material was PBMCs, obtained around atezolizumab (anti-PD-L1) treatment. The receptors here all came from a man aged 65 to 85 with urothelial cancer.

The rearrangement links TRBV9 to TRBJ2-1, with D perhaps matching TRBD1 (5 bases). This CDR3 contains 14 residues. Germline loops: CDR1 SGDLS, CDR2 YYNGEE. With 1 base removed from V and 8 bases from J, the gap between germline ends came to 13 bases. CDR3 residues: CASSVSGRVHEQFF. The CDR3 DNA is TGTGCCAGCAGCGTATCTGGCAGGGTCCATGAGCAGTTCTTC.

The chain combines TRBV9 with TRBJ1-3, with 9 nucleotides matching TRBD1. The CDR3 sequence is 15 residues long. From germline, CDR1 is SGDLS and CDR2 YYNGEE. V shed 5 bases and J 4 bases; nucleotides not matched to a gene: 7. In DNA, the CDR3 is TGTGCCAGCAGTGCACAGGGGGCCGGCGGAAACACCATATATTTT. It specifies CASSAQGAGGNTIYF.

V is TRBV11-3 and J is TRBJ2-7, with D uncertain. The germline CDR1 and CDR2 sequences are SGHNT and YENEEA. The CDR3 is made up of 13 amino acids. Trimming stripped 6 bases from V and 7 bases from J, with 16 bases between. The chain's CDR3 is CASSLTAQVEQYF. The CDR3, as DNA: TGTGCCAGCAGTTTAACAGCCCAAGTGGAGCAGTACTTC.

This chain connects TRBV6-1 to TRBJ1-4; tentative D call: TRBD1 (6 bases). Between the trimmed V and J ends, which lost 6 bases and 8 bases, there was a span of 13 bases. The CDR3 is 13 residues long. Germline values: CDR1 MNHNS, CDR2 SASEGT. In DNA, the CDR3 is TGTGCCAGCAGGGACAGTATCTCCGAAAAACTGTTTTTT. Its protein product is CASRDSISEKLFF.

This CDR3 reads CASSAPGAANTGELFF. CDR3 nucleotide sequence: TGTGCCAGTAGTGCGCCGGGAGCCGCGAACACCGGGGAGCTGTTTTTT. J is TRBJ2-2 and V is TRBV19; D may be TRBD2 (6 bases). The CDR3 extends over 16 amino acids. Trimming removed 5 bases from V and 0 bases from J, with 13 bases in between. Germline V CDR1 and CDR2: LNHDA, SQIVND (reference sequence).

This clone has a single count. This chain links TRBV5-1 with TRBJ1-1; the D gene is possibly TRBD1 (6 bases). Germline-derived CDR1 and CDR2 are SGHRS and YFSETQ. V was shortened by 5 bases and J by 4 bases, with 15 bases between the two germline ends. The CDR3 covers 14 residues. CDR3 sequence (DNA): TGCGCCAGCAGACTAACAGGGTTCGGCACTGAAGCTTTCTTT. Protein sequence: CASRLTGFGTEAFF.

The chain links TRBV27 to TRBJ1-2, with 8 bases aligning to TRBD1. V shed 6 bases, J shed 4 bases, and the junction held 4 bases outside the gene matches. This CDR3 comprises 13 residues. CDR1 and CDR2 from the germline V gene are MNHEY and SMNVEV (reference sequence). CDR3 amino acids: CASRSTGGYGYTF. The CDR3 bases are TGTGCCAGCAGATCCACAGGGGGCTATGGCTACACCTTC.

CDR3 residues: CASSGRKGGNYGYTF. The CDR3 DNA reads as TGTGCCAGCAGCGGAAGGAAAGGGGGCAACTATGGCTACACCTTC. The chain is built from TRBV28 and TRBJ1-2; 7 bases are a match to TRBD1. CDR1 is MDHEN and CDR2 is SYDVKM in the germline V gene. Germline trimming cut 6 bases from V and 2 bases from J; bases unmatched to any gene: 9. This CDR3 has 15 residues.